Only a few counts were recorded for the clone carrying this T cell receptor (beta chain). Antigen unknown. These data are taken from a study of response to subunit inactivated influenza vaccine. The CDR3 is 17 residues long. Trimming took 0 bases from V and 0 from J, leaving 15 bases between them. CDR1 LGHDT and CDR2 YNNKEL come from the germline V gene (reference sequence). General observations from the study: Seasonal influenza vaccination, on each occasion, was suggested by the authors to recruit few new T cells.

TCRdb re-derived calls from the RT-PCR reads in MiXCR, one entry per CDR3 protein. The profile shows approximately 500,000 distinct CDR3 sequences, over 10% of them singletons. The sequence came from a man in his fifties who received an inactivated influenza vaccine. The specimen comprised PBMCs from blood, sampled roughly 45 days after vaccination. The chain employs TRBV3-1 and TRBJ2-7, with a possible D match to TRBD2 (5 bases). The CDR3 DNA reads TGTGCCAGCAGCCAAGATGAAGGGAGAAGGAACTCCTACGAGCAGTACTTC. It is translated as CASSQDEGRRNSYEQYF.